The source of this TCR beta chain is a study of blood T cell repertoires in COVID-19. Study context: Italy, Spain and the United States were the sources of the convalescent and acute COVID-19 samples.

In the source study's methods: Reference gene primer amplification gave estimated nucleated cell counts. Profiled with immunoSEQ multiplex PCR; TCRdb holds only in-frame clones, not every one. That table supplies the V and J calls and clone size; D and trimming were determined from the DNA. The profile shows about 220,000 clones, roughly 80% of them singletons. The junction had 6 bases not matched to a gene; V was cut back by 3 bases and J by 3 bases. The CDR3 length is 16 residues. Germline V lookup: CDR1 SGHAT, CDR2 FQNNGV. This TCR derives from a young man with active or convalescent COVID-19. The sample taken for sequencing was peripheral blood. The V call is TRBV11-2, the J call TRBJ2-5; TRBD2 aligns across 11 bases. CDR3 coding DNA: TGTGCCAGCAGCTTTAATAGCGGGGGGGATAAAGAGACCCAGTACTTC. It is translated as CASSFNSGGDKETQYF.